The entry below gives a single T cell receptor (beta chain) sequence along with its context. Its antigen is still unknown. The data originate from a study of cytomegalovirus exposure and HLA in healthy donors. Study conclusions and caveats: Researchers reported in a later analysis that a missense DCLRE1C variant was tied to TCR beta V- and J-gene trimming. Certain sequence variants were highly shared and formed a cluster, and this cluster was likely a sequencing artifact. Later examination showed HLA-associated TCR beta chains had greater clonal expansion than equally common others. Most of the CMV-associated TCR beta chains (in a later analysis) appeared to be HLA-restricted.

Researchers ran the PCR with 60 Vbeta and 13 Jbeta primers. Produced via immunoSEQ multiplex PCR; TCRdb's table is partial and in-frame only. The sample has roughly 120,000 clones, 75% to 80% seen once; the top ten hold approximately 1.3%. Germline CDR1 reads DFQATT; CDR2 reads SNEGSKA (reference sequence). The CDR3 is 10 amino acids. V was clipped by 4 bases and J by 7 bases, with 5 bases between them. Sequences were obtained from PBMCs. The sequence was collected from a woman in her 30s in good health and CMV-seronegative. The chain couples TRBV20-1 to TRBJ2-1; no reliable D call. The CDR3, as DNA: TGCAGTGCTAACATAAATGAGCAGTTCTTC. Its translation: CSANINEQFF.